Listed here are 4 T cell receptor beta chains from one sample, sequenced in a study of blood T cell repertoires in COVID-19. Only in-frame clones appear in the TCRdb table, and some are missing; sequencing was by immunoSEQ multiplex PCR. The table lists some 250,000 clones, over 75% of them singletons, with about 0.7% in the top ten. Input material: peripheral blood. All receptors derive from a human donor in a cohort sampled during active COVID-19.

The CDR3: CASSPRQGDPYEQYF. Here the CDR3 DNA reads TGTGCCAGCAGCCCTCGGCAGGGGGACCCCTACGAGCAGTACTTC. The chain recombines TRBV11-3 with TRBJ2-7; TRBD1 agrees at 7 bases. This CDR3 is built from 15 residues. The germline gives CDR1 SGHNT, CDR2 YENEEA. After removal of 5 bases from V and 2 bases from J, the junction contained 9 bases not matched to a gene.

This clone was detected only a few times. The rearrangement links TRBV21-1 to TRBJ2-4; the table's D gene call, TRBD2, was not cross checked with the DNA. TRBV21-1 has pseudogene status. The CDR3 runs 18 residues. DNA of the CDR3: TGTGCCAGCAGCGCTCTTGGGCTTACGGGATCAGCCAAAAACATTCAGTACTTC. The encoded protein is CASSALGLTGSAKNIQYF.

The chain couples TRBV28 to TRBJ2-1; D possibly corresponds to TRBD2 (5 bases). Trimming took 3 bases from V and 4 from J, leaving 10 bases between them. This CDR3 has 14 residues. CDR1 and CDR2 from the germline V gene are MDHEN and SYDVKM. The CDR3 region has the DNA TGTGCCAGCAGTTTCGGGGTACCTTACAATGAGCAGTTCTTC. Translation gives CASSFGVPYNEQFF.

The rearrangement joins TRBV4-1 to TRBJ1-1; unclear D gene. CDR1 and CDR2 (germline): MGHRA, YSYEKL. The CDR3 covers 15 residues. V lost 4 bases, J lost 0 bases, and 12 bases lay in between. The CDR3 nucleotides are TGCGCCAGCAGCCTGAACCAAGACATGAACACTGAAGCTTTCTTT. Its protein product is CASSLNQDMNTEAFF.